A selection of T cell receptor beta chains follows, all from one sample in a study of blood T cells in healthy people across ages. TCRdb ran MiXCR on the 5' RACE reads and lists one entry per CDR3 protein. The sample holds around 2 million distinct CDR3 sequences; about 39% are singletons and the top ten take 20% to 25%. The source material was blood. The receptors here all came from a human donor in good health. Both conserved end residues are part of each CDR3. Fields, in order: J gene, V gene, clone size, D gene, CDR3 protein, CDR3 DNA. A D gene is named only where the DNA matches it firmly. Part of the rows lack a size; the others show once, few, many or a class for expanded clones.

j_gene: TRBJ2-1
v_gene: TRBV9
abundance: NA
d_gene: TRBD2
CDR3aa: CASSVLAGKTYNEQFF
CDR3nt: TGTGCCAGCAGCGTACTAGCGGGGAAGACCTACAATGAGCAGTTCTTC

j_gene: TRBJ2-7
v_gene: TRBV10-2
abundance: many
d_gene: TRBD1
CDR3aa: CASSWTGRAYEQYF
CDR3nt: TGCGCCAGCAGTTGGACAGGGCGGGCCTACGAGCAGTACTTC

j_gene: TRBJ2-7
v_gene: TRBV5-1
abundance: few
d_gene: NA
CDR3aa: CASSLLWDSDYEQYF
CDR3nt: TGCGCCAGCAGCTTGCTCTGGGACTCCGACTACGAGCAGTACTTC

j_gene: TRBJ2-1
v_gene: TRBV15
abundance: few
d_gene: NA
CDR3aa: CATSTRGTSYNEQFF
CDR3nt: TGTGCCACCAGCACCCGAGGCACTAGCTACAATGAGCAGTTCTTC

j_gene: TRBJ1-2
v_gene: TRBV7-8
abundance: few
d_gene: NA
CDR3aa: CTSSLLQGGGYTF
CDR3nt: TGTACCAGCAGCTTATTACAGGGTGGTGGCTACACCTTC

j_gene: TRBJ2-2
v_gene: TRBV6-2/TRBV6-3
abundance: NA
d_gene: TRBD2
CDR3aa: CASSISGGRNTGELFF
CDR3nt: TGTGCCAGCAGCATTAGCGGGGGACGGAACACCGGGGAGCTGTTTTTT

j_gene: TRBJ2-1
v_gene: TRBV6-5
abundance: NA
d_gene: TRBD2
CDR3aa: CASSFTGTSSDNEQFF
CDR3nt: TGTGCCAGCAGTTTCACCGGGACTAGTTCAGACAATGAGCAGTTCTTC

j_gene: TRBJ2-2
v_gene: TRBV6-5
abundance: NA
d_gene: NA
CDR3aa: CASSPTATGELFF
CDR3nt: TGTGCCAGCAGTCCGACCGCTACCGGGGAGCTGTTTTTT

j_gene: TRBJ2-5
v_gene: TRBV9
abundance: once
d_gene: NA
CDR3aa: CASSAYGHLQETQYF
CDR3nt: TGTGCCAGCAGCGCCTACGGACACCTCCAAGAGACCCAGTACTTC

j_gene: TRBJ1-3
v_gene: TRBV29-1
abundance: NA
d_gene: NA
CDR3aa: CSVGTEAGNTIYF
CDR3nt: TGCAGCGTTGGGACAGAAGCTGGAAACACCATATATTTT

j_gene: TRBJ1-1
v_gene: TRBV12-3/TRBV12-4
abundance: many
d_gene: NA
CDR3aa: CASSFQGVTEAFF
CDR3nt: TGTGCCAGCAGTTTTCAAGGGGTAACTGAAGCTTTCTTT

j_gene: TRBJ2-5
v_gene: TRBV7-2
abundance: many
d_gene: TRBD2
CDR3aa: CASSLRARGLAGGETQYF
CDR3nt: TGTGCCAGCAGCTTAAGGGCTCGGGGACTAGCGGGGGGAGAGACCCAGTACTTC

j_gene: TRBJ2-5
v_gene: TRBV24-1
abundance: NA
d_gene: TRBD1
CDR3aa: CATSDPRDSQETQYF
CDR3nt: TGTGCCACCAGTGACCCCCGGGACAGCCAAGAGACCCAGTACTTC

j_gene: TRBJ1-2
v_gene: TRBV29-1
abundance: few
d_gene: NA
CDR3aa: CSVDRADRDYGYTF
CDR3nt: TGCAGCGTCGACCGGGCGGATCGGGACTATGGCTACACCTTC

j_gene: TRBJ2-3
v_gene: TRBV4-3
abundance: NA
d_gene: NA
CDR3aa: CASSRDREVTTDTQYF
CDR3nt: TGCGCCAGCAGCCGCGACAGGGAGGTTACCACAGATACGCAGTATTTT

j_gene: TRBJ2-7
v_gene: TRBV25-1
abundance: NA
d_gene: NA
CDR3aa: CASSVRARNYEQYF
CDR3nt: TGTGCCAGCAGTGTAAGGGCTCGGAACTACGAGCAGTACTTC

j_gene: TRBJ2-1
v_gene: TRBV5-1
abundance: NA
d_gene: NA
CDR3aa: CASSPFSGNNEQFF
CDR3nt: TGCGCCAGCAGCCCATTCAGTGGGAACAATGAGCAGTTCTTC

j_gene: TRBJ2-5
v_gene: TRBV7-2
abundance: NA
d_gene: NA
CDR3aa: CASSLSTGSQETQYF
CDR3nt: TGTGCCAGCAGCTTATCCACAGGGTCCCAAGAGACCCAGTACTTC

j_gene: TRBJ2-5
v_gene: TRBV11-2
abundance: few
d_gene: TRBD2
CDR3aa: CASSGGGGSQETQYF
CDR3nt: TGTGCCAGCAGCGGCGGCGGGGGTTCTCAAGAGACCCAGTACTTC

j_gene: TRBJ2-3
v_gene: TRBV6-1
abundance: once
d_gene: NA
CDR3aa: CASSESHDFTDTQYF
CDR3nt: TGTGCCAGCAGTGAATCACATGACTTCACAGATACGCAGTATTTT

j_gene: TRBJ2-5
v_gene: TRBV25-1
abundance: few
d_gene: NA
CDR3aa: CASSEYGDQETQYF
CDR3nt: TGTGCCAGCAGTGAATACGGGGACCAAGAGACCCAGTACTTC

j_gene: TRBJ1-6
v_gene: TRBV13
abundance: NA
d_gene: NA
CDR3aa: CASRDDEGGGGSPLHF
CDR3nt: TGTGCCAGCAGGGACGACGAGGGGGGAGGAGGCTCACCCCTCCACTTT

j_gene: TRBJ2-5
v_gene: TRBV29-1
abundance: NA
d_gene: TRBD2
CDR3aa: CSVEDGLAGDETQYF
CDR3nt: TGCAGCGTTGAAGATGGACTAGCGGGGGACGAGACCCAGTACTTC

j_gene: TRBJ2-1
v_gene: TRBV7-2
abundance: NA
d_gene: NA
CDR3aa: CASSPAGAKNMQFF
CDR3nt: TGTGCCAGCAGCCCTGCTGGGGCCAAAAACATGCAGTTCTTC

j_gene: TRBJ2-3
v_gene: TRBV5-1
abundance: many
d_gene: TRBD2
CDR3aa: CASSLGGGPDTQYF
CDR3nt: TGCGCCAGCAGCTTGGGCGGGGGTCCAGATACGCAGTATTTT

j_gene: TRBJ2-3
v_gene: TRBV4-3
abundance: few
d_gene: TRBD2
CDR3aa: CASSQTGTSGHDTQYF
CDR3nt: TGCGCCAGCAGCCAAACCGGGACTAGCGGGCATGATACGCAGTATTTT

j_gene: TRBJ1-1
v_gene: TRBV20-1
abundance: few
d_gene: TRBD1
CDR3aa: CSARMTGRNEAFF
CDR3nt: TGCAGTGCTAGAATGACAGGGAGAAATGAAGCTTTCTTT

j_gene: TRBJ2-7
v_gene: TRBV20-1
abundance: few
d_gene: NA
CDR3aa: CSVTGTARGAGALPSEQYF
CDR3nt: TGCAGTGTCACCGGCACTGCTAGAGGCGCGGGGGCGCTTCCCTCCGAGCAGTACTTC

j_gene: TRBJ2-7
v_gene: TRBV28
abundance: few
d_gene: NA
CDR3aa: CASRPSHRDSSPYEQYF
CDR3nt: TGTGCCAGCAGACCCTCGCACCGGGACTCTTCCCCCTACGAGCAGTACTTC

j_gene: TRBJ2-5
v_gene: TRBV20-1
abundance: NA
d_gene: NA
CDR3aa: CSTRTDRGEETQYF
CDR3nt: TGCAGTACCAGGACAGACCGGGGGGAAGAGACCCAGTACTTC

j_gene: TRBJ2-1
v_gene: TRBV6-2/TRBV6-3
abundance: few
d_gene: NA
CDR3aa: CAVGSYNEQFF
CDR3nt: TGTGCCGTCGGCTCCTACAATGAGCAGTTCTTC

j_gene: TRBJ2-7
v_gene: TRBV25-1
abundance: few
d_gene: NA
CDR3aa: CASSDIRQGTGEQYF
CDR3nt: TGTGCCAGCAGTGATATCCGGCAGGGAACTGGCGAGCAGTACTTC

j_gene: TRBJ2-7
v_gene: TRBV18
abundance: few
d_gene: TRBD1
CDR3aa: CASSLSGQDAEQYF
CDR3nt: TGTGCCAGCTCACTGTCGGGACAGGACGCCGAGCAGTACTTC

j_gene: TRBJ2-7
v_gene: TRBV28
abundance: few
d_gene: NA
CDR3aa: CASSSPLRQAYEQYF
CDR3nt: TGTGCCAGCAGTTCACCGCTCCGACAGGCCTACGAGCAGTACTTC

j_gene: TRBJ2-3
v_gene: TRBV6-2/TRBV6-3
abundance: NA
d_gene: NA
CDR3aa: CASSLPSVGTDTQYF
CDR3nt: TGTGCCAGCAGTCTCCCATCGGTAGGAACAGATACGCAGTATTTT

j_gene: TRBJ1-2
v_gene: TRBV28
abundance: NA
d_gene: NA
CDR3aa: CASSLSEYGYTF
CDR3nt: TGTGCCAGCAGTTTGTCAGAATATGGCTACACCTTC

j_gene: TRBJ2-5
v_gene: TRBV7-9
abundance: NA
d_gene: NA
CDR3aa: CASSWSETQYF
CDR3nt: TGTGCCAGCAGCTGGAGCGAGACCCAGTACTTC

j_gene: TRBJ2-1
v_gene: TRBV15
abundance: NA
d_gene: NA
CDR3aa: CATSRDGQGQNYNEQFF
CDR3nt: TGTGCCACCAGCAGAGATGGCCAGGGTCAAAACTACAATGAGCAGTTCTTC

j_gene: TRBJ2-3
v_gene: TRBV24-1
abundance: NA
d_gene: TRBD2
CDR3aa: CATSDTGTNTDTQYF
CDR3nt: TGTGCCACCAGTGACACCGGGACTAACACAGATACGCAGTATTTT

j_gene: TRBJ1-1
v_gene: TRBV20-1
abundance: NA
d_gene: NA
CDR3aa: CSVLETGTEAFF
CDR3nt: TGCAGTGTTCTCGAGACGGGCACTGAAGCTTTCTTT

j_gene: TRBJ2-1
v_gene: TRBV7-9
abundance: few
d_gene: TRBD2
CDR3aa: CASSLTTSGYNEQFF
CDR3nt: TGTGCCAGCAGCTTGACGACTAGCGGCTACAATGAGCAGTTCTTC

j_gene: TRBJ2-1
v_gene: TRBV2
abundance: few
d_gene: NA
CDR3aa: CASSEFLGGEQFF
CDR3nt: TGTGCCAGCAGTGAATTTCTCGGAGGTGAGCAGTTCTTC

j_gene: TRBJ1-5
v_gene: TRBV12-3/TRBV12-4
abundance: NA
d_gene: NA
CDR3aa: CASSRGQQNQPQHF
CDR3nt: TGTGCCAGCAGTAGAGGACAGCAAAATCAGCCCCAGCATTTT

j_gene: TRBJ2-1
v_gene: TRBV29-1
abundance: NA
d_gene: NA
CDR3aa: CSVEVQRNYNEQFF
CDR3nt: TGCAGCGTTGAAGTCCAGCGGAACTACAATGAGCAGTTCTTC

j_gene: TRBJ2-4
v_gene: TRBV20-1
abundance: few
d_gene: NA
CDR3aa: CSARESPGVRNIQYF
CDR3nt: TGCAGTGCTAGAGAATCGCCGGGGGTTAGGAACATTCAGTACTTC

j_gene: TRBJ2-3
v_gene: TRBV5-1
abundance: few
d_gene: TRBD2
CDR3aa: CASRSLAGGSDTQYF
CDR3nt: TGCGCCAGCAGATCCCTAGCGGGGGGGTCAGATACGCAGTATTTT